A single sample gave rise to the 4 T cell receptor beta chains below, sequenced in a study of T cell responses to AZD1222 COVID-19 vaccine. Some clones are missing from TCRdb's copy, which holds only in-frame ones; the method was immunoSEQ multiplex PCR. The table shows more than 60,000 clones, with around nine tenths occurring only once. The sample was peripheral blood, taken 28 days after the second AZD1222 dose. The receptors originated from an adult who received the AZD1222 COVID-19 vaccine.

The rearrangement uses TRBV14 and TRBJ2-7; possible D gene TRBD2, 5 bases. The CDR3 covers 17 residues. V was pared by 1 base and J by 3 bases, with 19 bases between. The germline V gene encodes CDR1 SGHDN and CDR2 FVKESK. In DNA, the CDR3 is TGTGCCAGCAGCCAAGGTTCGGGTCCGGGATCAGGCTACGAGCAGTACTTC. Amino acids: CASSQGSGPGSGYEQYF.

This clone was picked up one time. The CDR3 DNA is TGTGCCAGCAGCTTAGGAACAAGAGATCAGCCCCAGCATTTT. Its protein is CASSLGTRDQPQHF. The chain joins TRBV7-3 to TRBJ1-5; D ambiguous. Germline V CDR1 and CDR2: SGHTA, FQGTGA. The V gene lost 2 bases and the J gene lost 5 bases, with 10 bases spanning the gap. This CDR3 region has 14 residues.

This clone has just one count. The CDR3 coding sequence is TGTGCCAGCAGCCAATCTCGCAGCTTTAACACCGGGGAGCTGTTTTTT. Translation gives CASSQSRSFNTGELFF. The gene calls are TRBV3-1 (or the pseudogene TRBV3-2) and TRBJ2-2; no clear D gene. Germline V gene sequence: CDR1 LGHDT, CDR2 YNNKEL (reference sequence). The V end lost 2 bases, the J end lost 2 bases, and 12 bases lay between the germline ends. The CDR3 is 16 residues long.

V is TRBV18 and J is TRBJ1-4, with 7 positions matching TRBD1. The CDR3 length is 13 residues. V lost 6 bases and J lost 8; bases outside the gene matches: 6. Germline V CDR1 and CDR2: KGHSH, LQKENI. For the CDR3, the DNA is TGTGCCAGCTCCCCGGGACAGCGGGAAAAACTGTTTTTT. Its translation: CASSPGQREKLFF.